Included here is one T cell receptor (beta chain) sequence, with context. These data are taken from a study of OX40 agonist ivuxolimab in advanced cancers. With 6 bases removed from V and 3 bases from J, the gap between germline ends came to 15 bases. Germline-derived CDR1 and CDR2 are SGHAT and FQNNGV. The CDR3 is 15 amino acids. The investigators sampled blood at baseline, at cycle 4 day 1, and at cycle 7 day 1. TCRdb keeps only in-frame clones here, not all; method: immunoSEQ multiplex PCR. The sample has about 59,000 clones; over 70% are singletons. This TCR came from an adult with an advanced solid tumor such as melanoma, head and neck, liver or kidney cancer. Specimen: CD4+ or CD8+ T cells sorted from blood, collected in a trial of the OX40 agonist ivuxolimab. The J gene is TRBJ1-5, the V gene TRBV11-2, with D uncertain. The CDR3 protein is CASSTSPMHNQPQHF. The CDR3 region has the DNA TGTGCCAGCAGTACTTCCCCGATGCACAATCAGCCCCAGCATTTT.